Shown below are 29 T cell receptor beta chains from a single sample sequenced in a study of blood T cell repertoires in COVID-19. Assay used: immunoSEQ multiplex PCR; TCRdb lists only in-frame clones, some missing. The sample consists of under 300,000 clones, about 82% of them appearing once. The sample consisted of peripheral blood. These receptors were taken from a man older than 75 with acute or convalescent COVID-19.

This sequence joins TRBV5-1 and TRBJ1-4; unclear D gene. Germline CDR1 is SGHRS and CDR2 is YFSETQ. V dropped 6 bases and J dropped 6 bases, with 18 bases sitting between them. This CDR3 contains 15 residues. The CDR3 region is CASTKGSRGYEKLFF. CDR3 DNA sequence: TGCGCCAGCACCAAAGGTAGCCGTGGTTATGAAAAACTGTTTTTT.

The chain links TRBV27 to TRBJ1-5; tentative D call: TRBD1 (6 bases). The CDR3 extends over 14 amino acids. Trimming shortened V by 8 bases and J by 4 bases, and 15 bases separated the two germline ends. Germline lookup yields CDR1 MNHEY and CDR2 SMNVEV (reference sequence). CDR3 amino acids: CASASLQGNQPQHF. The DNA for the CDR3 is TGTGCCAGCGCCAGCCTACAGGGTAATCAGCCCCAGCATTTT.

This clone occurred a few times. This chain links TRBV27 with TRBJ1-1; 7 bases are a match to TRBD1. Germline CDR1 MNHEY, CDR2 SMNVEV (reference sequence). CDR3 size: 13 residues. V shed 5 bases and J 7 bases; nucleotides not matched to a gene: 7. CDR3 sequence reads: CASSPSQGFEAFF. The CDR3 DNA sequence: TGTGCCAGCAGTCCCTCACAGGGGTTTGAAGCTTTCTTT.

The chain joins TRBV6-6 to TRBJ1-3, with D possibly TRBD1 on 5 matching bases. The germline V and J ends were trimmed by 7 bases and 4 bases, with 11 bases remaining between them. The CDR3 sequence is 13 residues long. In germline, CDR1 is MNHNY, CDR2 SVGAGI (reference sequence). The DNA for the CDR3 is TGTGCCAGCATCCCCCCAGGGGGAAACACCATATATTTT. It specifies CASIPPGGNTIYF.

V and J are TRBV5-1 and TRBJ1-2; 9 bases align to TRBD1. Looked up from germline, CDR1 is SGHRS and CDR2 is YFSETQ. This CDR3 contains 16 residues. J gave up 4 bases and V 1 base, and 8 bases lay outside the gene matches. As DNA, the CDR3 is TGCGCCAGCAGCTTGAGCGGGACAGGGACGGGCTATGGCTACACCTTC. As protein: CASSLSGTGTGYGYTF.

The chain uses TRBV11-2 and TRBJ1-1, with D perhaps TRBD1 (5 bases). V lost 7 bases to trimming and J lost 1 base, with 10 bases between them. The germline V gene has CDR1 SGHAT and CDR2 FQNNGV. This CDR3 region has 13 residues. The CDR3 bases are TGTGCCAGCACTCACGGGGGGAACACTGAAGCTTTCTTT. It yields the protein CASTHGGNTEAFF.

V and J are TRBV4-1 and TRBJ2-3, with TRBD2 identical over 10 bases. V was clipped by 6 bases and J by 6 bases; unmatched bases: 9. CDR3 size: 15 residues. Germline V gives CDR1 MGHRA, CDR2 YSYEKL. CDR3 nucleotide sequence: TGCGCCAGCAGACAAAGCGGGAGGGCCGTGGATACGCAGTATTTT. Amino acid sequence: CASRQSGRAVDTQYF.

The genes are TRBV7-9 and TRBJ1-6; D not certain. Trimming took 5 bases from V and 4 from J, leaving 12 bases between them. The CDR3 is 15 residues long. CDR1 is SEHNR, CDR2 FQNEAQ, per germline (reference sequence). CDR3: CASSPGSGYNSPLHF. The CDR3 DNA reads as TGTGCCAGCAGCCCCGGGAGCGGGTATAATTCACCCCTCCACTTT. The complete variable domain, with remaining parts taken from reference TRBV7-9 and TRBJ1-6, reads DTGVSQNPRHKITKRGQNVTFRCDPISEHNRLYWYRQTLGQGPEFLTYFQNEAQLEKSRLLSDRFSAERPKGSFSTLEIQRTEQGDSAMYLCASSPGSGYNSPLHFGNGTRLTVT.

This rearrangement joins TRBV5-6 to TRBJ1-6; 7 bases fit TRBD1. With 4 bases clipped from V and 3 bases from J, the junction kept 7 bases outside the gene matches. The CDR3 extends over 16 amino acids. Germline values: CDR1 SGHDT, CDR2 YYEEEE. CDR3 DNA: TGTGCCAGCAGCAATTGGGGACAGCTCTATAATTCACCCCTCCACTTT. This encodes CASSNWGQLYNSPLHF.

The chain joins TRBV4-3 to TRBJ2-1; D is possibly TRBD2 (6 bases). The germline V gene encodes CDR1 LGHNA and CDR2 YSLEER. CDR3 length equals 13 residues. V was cut by 4 bases and J by 9 bases, with 13 bases left in between. The CDR3 loop reads CASSRGGTAEQFF. The CDR3, as DNA: TGCGCCAGCAGCCGGGGAGGTACGGCTGAGCAGTTCTTC.

The rearrangement uses TRBV9 and TRBJ1-1, with 9 bases aligning to TRBD1. The CDR3 is made up of 15 amino acids. After removal of 3 bases from V and 4 bases from J, the junction contained 7 bases not matched to a gene. The germline CDR1 and CDR2 sequences are SGDLS and YYNGEE. DNA for the CDR3: TGTGCCAGCAGCGCAACAGGGGGCTCGGGCACTGAAGCTTTCTTT. Protein product: CASSATGGSGTEAFF.

This rearrangement joins TRBV28 to TRBJ2-7; D perhaps matches TRBD1 (5 bases). This CDR3 region has 13 residues. V gave up 8 bases and J gave up 6 bases, with 17 bases separating them. Germline CDR1 MDHEN, CDR2 SYDVKM. DNA for the CDR3: TGTGCCAGCGGTCGCCAGAGAAGGGGCGAGCAGTACTTC. Residues: CASGRQRRGEQYF.

The CDR3 nucleotides are TGTGCCAGCAGTATATCCCGAGGGGGGAACACTGAAGCTTTCTTT. As protein: CASSISRGGNTEAFF. The chain recombines TRBV28 with TRBJ1-1; tentatively, D is TRBD1 (6 bases). V lost 5 bases and J lost 1, with 14 bases in between. From germline, CDR1 is MDHEN and CDR2 SYDVKM. The CDR3 has 15 residues.

The V call is TRBV20-1, the J call TRBJ2-7; possibly TRBD2 for D (7 bases). Trimming removed 3 bases from V and 3 bases from J, with 15 bases in between. The CDR3 contains 14 residues. Germline CDR1 and CDR2: DFQATT and SNEGSKA (reference sequence). The CDR3 nucleotides read TGCAGTGCTAGTTCCGCGGGGGCCAACTACGAGCAGTACTTC. The encoded protein is CSASSAGANYEQYF.

The gene calls are TRBV15 and TRBJ2-1, with D possibly matching TRBD2 (5 bases). This CDR3 spans 14 amino acids. CDR1 is LNHNV and CDR2 is YYDKDF in the germline V gene (reference sequence). V was pared by 8 bases and J by 4 bases, with 15 bases between. The CDR3 DNA reads as TGTGCCACCGGGTCCGGGATAAGGTACAATGAGCAGTTCTTC. This translates into CATGSGIRYNEQFF.

The chain combines TRBV6-5 with TRBJ1-5, with 11 positions matching TRBD1. J lost 3 bases, V lost 4 bases, and 2 bases had no gene match. Germline values: CDR1 MNHEY, CDR2 SVGAGI. This CDR3 spans 15 amino acids. CDR3 region: CASSWTGGYNQPQHF. DNA of the CDR3: TGTGCCAGCAGTTGGACAGGGGGCTACAATCAGCCCCAGCATTTT.

The V gene is TRBV4-3, the J gene TRBJ2-7, with a weak D call TRBD2 (7 bases). V was shortened by 1 base and J by 6 bases, with 10 bases between the two germline ends. This CDR3 is built from 13 residues. Looked up from germline, CDR1 is LGHNA and CDR2 is YSLEER. CDR3 coding DNA: TGCGCCAGCAGCCAAGGGGAGGGGGGCGAGCAGTACTTC. This codes for CASSQGEGGEQYF.

CDR3 bases: TGCGCCAGCAGCCGCTCAGGGGTCTATGGCTACACCTTC. The encoded protein is CASSRSGVYGYTF. This sequence joins TRBV4-3 and TRBJ1-2, with D possibly being TRBD1 (6 bases). The CDR3 consists of 13 residues. Germline-derived CDR1 and CDR2 are LGHNA and YSLEER. V was shortened by 4 bases and J by 4 bases, with 10 bases between the two germline ends.

This chain connects TRBV10-3 to TRBJ1-1, with D maybe TRBD1 (6 bases). The ends were cut back, 4 bases at V and 5 bases at J, with 14 bases in the middle. Germline-derived CDR1 and CDR2 are ENHRY and SYGVKD. This CDR3 comprises 14 residues. The CDR3 here is CAISGGGRGTEAFF. CDR3 DNA sequence: TGTGCCATCAGTGGCGGGGGGCGCGGGACTGAAGCTTTCTTT.

The genes are TRBV9 and TRBJ2-1, with 8 nucleotides matching TRBD2. The CDR3 covers 16 residues. The J segment lost 5 bases and the V segment lost 0 bases, leaving 7 bases of the junction unmatched. Germline values: CDR1 SGDLS, CDR2 YYNGEE. The CDR3 nucleotides are TGTGCCAGCAGCGTAGGCGGAGCGGGAGCCGACAATGAGCAGTTCTTC. Its protein is CASSVGGAGADNEQFF.

This chain links TRBV3-1 (or the pseudogene TRBV3-2) with TRBJ2-1, with 10 bases fitting TRBD2. The germline CDR1 and CDR2 sequences are LGHDT and YNNKEL (reference sequence). The CDR3 runs 18 residues. J was trimmed by 7 bases and V by 4 bases; bases with no gene match: 16. The CDR3 coding sequence is TGTGCCAGCAGCCCGGTGGTAGCGGGGGGCCCGAGCCGTAATGAGCAGTTCTTC. Translating it yields CASSPVVAGGPSRNEQFF.

This sequence joins TRBV19 and TRBJ1-4; D is undetermined. The CDR3 runs 17 residues. V lost 5 bases and J lost 0, with 16 bases in between. In germline, CDR1 is LNHDA, CDR2 SQIVND (reference sequence). The CDR3 DNA sequence: TGTGCCAGTAGTGCCCGGTCGTTCGGGGCAACTAATGAAAAACTGTTTTTT. Amino acids: CASSARSFGATNEKLFF.

The V call is TRBV7-8, the J call TRBJ2-1, with D hard to call. This CDR3 is 15 amino acids long. Per the germline V gene, CDR1 is SGHVS and CDR2 is FQNEAQ. V was pared by 1 base and J by 1 base, with 8 bases between. The CDR3 loop is CASSLERMSYNEQFF. The CDR3 coding sequence is TGTGCCAGCAGCTTAGAGCGTATGTCCTACAATGAGCAGTTCTTC.

V and J are TRBV27 and TRBJ1-5; D gene unclear. With 5 bases removed from V and 2 bases from J, the gap between germline ends came to 16 bases. The length of the CDR3 is 16 residues. Germline V lookup: CDR1 MNHEY, CDR2 SMNVEV (reference sequence). The CDR3 region has the DNA TGTGCCAGCAGTCCCAACGTCATAGGAGGCAATCAGCCCCAGCATTTT. Encoded protein: CASSPNVIGGNQPQHF.

The V call is TRBV7-9, the J call TRBJ2-5; a possible D gene is TRBD1 (6 bases). This CDR3 comprises 14 residues. Germline values: CDR1 SEHNR, CDR2 FQNEAQ (reference sequence). Trimming removed 5 bases from V and 0 bases from J, with 10 bases in between. In nucleotides, the CDR3 is TGTGCCAGCAGCATACACAGGGACCAAGAGACCCAGTACTTC. Encoded protein: CASSIHRDQETQYF.

The rearrangement joins TRBV28 to TRBJ2-1; no clear D gene. Trimming shortened V by 8 bases and J by 3 bases, and 8 bases separated the two germline ends. Germline V lookup: CDR1 MDHEN, CDR2 SYDVKM. The CDR3 runs to 12 residues. The CDR3 loop is CASGRYYNEQFF. DNA for the CDR3: TGTGCCAGCGGCAGGTACTACAATGAGCAGTTCTTC.

The gene calls are TRBV28 and TRBJ1-3; D is unresolved. Germline CDR1 and CDR2: MDHEN and SYDVKM. Trimming took 5 bases from V and 0 from J, leaving 11 bases between them. The CDR3 spans 15 residues. This CDR3 reads CASSPPRLSGNTIYF. The CDR3 nucleotides are TGTGCCAGCAGTCCCCCGCGCCTCTCTGGAAACACCATATATTTT.

The genes are TRBV28 and TRBJ2-4; 7 bases align to TRBD1. Germline assignment: CDR1 MDHEN and CDR2 SYDVKM. There are 13 residues in the CDR3. J was trimmed by 5 bases and V by 6 bases; bases with no gene match: 4. The CDR3 is CASSRQGQNIQYF. The CDR3, as DNA: TGTGCCAGCAGCAGACAGGGCCAAAACATTCAGTACTTC.

This clone was seen only a few times. The chain links TRBV6-1 to TRBJ2-5; D not certain. Trimming stripped 2 bases from V and 2 bases from J, with 6 bases between. The CDR3 has 13 amino acids. Germline loops: CDR1 MNHNS, CDR2 SASEGT. CDR3 sequence (DNA): TGTGCCAGCAGTGAAATCCAGCAAGAGACCCAGTACTTC. It specifies CASSEIQQETQYF.